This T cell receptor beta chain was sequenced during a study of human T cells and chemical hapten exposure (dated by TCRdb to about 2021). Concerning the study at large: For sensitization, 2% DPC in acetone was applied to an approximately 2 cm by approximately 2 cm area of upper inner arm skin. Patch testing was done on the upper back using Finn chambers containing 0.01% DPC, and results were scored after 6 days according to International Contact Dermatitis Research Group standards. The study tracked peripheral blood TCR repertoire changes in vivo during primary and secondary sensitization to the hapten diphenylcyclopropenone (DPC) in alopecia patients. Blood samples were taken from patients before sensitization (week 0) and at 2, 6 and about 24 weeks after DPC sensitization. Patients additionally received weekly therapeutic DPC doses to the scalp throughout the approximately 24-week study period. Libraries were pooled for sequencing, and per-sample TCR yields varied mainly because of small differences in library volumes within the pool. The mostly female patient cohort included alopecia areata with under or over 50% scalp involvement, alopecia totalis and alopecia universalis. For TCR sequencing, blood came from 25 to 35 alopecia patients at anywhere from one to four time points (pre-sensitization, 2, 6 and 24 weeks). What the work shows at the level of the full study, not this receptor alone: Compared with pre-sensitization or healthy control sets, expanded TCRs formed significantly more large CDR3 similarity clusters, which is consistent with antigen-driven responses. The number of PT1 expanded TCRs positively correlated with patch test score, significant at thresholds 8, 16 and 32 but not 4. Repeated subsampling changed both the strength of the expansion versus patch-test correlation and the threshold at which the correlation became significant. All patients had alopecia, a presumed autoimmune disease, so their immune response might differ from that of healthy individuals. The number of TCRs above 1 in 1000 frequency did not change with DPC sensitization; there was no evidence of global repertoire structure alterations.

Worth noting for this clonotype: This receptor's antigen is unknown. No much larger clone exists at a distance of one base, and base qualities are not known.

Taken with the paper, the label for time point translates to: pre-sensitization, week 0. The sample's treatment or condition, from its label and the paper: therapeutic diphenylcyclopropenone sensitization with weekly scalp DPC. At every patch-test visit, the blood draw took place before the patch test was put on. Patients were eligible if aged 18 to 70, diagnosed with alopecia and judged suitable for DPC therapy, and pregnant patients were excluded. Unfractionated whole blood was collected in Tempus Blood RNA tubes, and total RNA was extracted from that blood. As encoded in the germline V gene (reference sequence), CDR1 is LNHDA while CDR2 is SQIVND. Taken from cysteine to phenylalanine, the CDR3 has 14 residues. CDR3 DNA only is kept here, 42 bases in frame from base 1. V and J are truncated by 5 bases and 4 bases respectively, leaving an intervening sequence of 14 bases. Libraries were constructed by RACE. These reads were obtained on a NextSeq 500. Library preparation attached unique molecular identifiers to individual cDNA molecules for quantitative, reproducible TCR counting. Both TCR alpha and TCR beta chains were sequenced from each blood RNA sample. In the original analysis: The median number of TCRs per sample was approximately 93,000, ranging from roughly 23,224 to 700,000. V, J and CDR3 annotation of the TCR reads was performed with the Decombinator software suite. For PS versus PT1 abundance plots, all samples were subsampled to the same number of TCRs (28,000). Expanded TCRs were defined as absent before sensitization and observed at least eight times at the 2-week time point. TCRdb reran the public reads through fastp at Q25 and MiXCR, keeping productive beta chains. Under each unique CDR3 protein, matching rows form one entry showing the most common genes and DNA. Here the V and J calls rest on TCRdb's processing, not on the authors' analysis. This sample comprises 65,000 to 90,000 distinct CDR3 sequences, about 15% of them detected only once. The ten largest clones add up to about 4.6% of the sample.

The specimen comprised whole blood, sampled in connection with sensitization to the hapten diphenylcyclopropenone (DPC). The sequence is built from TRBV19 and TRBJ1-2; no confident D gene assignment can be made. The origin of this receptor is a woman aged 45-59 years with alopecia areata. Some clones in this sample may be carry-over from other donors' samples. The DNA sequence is TGTGCCAGTAGTCTCCGACCGGACGCCTATGGCTACACCTTC. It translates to CASSLRPDAYGYTF.